The table lists the clone carrying this TCR beta chain with a few counts. Antigen: not known. This record comes from a study of CD8+ T cells in alopecia areata. Whole-study findings and limits: Scalp sequencing also captures normal skin's resident alphabeta T cells. Greater clonality was observed in lesional scalp samples, especially alopecia totalis/universalis, versus normal scalp. Between patients, shared TCR sequences were less clear than in mice. This was possibly due in part to HLA diversity in the patient population.

Using a FACSAria, the CD4+ and CD8+ T cells were sorted from the PBMCs. cDNA prepared by RNA extraction and subsequent reverse transcription served as the template for sequencing. Sequencing was performed with immunoSEQ multiplex PCR; in TCRdb, only in-frame clones are kept and a portion is missing. The sample carries around 97,000 clones, around 50% recorded once. The CDR3 covers 14 residues. Germline V gene lookup returns CDR1 SNHLY and CDR2 FYNNEI. Trimming pared 7 bases from V and 0 bases from J, leaving 9 bases between. The sample taken for sequencing was CD4+ T cells sorted from blood. The sequence came from a human donor in good health. The chain joins TRBV2 to TRBJ2-2; D is ambiguous. CDR3 residues: CASNALANTGELFF. The CDR3 DNA reads as TGTGCCAGCAATGCGTTGGCGAACACCGGGGAGCTGTTTTTT.